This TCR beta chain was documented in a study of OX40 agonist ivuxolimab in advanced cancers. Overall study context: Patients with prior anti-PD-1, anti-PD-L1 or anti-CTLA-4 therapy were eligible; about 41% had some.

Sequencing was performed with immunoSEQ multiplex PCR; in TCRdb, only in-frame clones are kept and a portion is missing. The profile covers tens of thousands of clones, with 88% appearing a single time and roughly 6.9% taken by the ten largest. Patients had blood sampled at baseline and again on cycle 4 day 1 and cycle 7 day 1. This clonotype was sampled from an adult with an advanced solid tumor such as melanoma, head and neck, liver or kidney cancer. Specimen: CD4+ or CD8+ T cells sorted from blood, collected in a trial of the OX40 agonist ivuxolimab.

In DNA, the CDR3 is TGTGCCAGCAGGACTTCCCTTACCTACGAGCAGTACTTC. Protein: CASRTSLTYEQYF. The chain combines TRBV11-2 with TRBJ2-7; no firm D call. Germline V gives CDR1 SGHAT, CDR2 FQNNGV. The CDR3 runs to 13 residues. V was shortened by 6 bases and J by 2 bases, with 11 bases between the two germline ends.